This T cell receptor (beta chain) was sequenced for a study of T cells after yellow fever vaccination. The table lists this clonotype with many counts. Germline CDR1 reads MNHNS; CDR2 reads SASEGT. This CDR3 is built from 14 residues. V shed 10 bases and J shed 4 bases, with 17 bases lying between them. UMIs were added to TCR cDNA along with a universal primer site when it was made by 5'RACE template switching. TCRdb ran MiXCR on the 5' RACE reads and lists one entry per CDR3 protein. The sample has under 150,000 distinct CDR3 sequences, 7.7% seen once. The rearrangement joins TRBV6-1 to TRBJ1-5, with D possibly being TRBD1 (5 bases). This clonotype was obtained from a man aged 25-40 years who received the YFV17D yellow fever vaccine. Sample: CD4+ T cells sorted from PBMCs, taken 5 days after the yellow fever booster vaccination. The CDR3 nucleotides are TGTGCCAACCGGGGGGGGAGCTTAAATCAGCCCCAGCATTTT. Its translation: CANRGGSLNQPQHF.